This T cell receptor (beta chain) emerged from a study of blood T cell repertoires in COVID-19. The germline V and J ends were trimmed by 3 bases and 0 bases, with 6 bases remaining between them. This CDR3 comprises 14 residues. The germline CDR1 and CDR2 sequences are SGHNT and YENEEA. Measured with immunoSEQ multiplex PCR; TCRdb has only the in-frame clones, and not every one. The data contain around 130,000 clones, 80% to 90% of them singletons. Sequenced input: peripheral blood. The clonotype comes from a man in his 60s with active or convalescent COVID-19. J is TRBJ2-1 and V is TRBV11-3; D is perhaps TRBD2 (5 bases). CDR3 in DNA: TGTGCCAGCAGCTTTGGAGGCTCCTACAATGAGCAGTTCTTC. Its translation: CASSFGGSYNEQFF.